These 3 T cell receptor beta chains were all obtained from the same sample, sequenced in a study of PD-1 blockade in mismatch repair-deficient tumors (dated by TCRdb to 2015 to 2018). Library method: the immunoSEQ multiplex PCR assay. TCRdb took over this immuneACCESS table, retaining in-frame rearrangements with V and J assigned. Such tables are incomplete; in checked studies, under half of the missing clones stem from an unresolved V gene, and the remainder is unexplained. This sample holds 15,000 or so clones; roughly 82% were observed only once. About 1.7% of the sample is held by the ten biggest clonotypes. Sequenced material: PBMCs, taken about 15 weeks after starting pembrolizumab. These receptors all come from an adult with mismatch repair-deficient cancer.

V and J are TRBV7-9 and TRBJ2-3; D is unclear. The V end lost 1 base, the J end lost 2 bases, and 10 bases lay between the germline ends. CDR1 is SEHNR and CDR2 is FQNEAQ in the germline V gene (reference sequence). The CDR3 consists of 15 residues. DNA of the CDR3: TGTGCCAGCAGCTTAGTGGGCCCAACCACAGATACGCAGTATTTT. The encoded protein is CASSLVGPTTDTQYF.

The chain combines TRBV11-3 with TRBJ1-1; tentative D call: TRBD1 (5 bases). V was shortened by 8 bases and J by 11 bases, with 15 bases between the two germline ends. The CDR3 runs to 11 residues. Germline V gene data show CDR1 as SGHNT and CDR2 as YENEEA. DNA for the CDR3: TGTGCCAGCGGACATCCTGCTGGGGCTTTCTTT. This codes for CASGHPAGAFF.

This clone is a singleton in its sample. The chain has TRBV7-2 and TRBJ2-6, with a weak D call TRBD1 (5 bases). The CDR3 has 16 amino acids. V lost 6 bases and J 0 bases, leaving 12 bases between the germline ends. Germline V gives CDR1 SGHTA, CDR2 FQGNSA. CDR3 bases: TGTGCCAGCAGACCACAGGTGATCTCTGGGGCCAACGTCCTGACTTTC. It specifies CASRPQVISGANVLTF.